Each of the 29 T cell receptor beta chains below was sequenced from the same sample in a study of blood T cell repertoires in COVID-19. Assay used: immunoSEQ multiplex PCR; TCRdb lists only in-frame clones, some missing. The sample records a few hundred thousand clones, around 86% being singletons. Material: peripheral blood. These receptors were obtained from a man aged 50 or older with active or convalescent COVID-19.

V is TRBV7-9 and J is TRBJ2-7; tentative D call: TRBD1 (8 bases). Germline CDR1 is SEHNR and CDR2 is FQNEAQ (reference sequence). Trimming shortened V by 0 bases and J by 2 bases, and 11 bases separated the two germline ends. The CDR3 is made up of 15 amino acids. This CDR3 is CASSLATGGAYEQYF. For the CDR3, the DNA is TGTGCCAGCAGCTTAGCCACAGGGGGGGCCTACGAGCAGTACTTC.

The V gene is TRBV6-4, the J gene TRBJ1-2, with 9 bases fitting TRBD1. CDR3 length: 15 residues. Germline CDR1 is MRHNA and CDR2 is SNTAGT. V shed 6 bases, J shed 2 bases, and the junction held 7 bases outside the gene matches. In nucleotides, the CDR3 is TGTGCCAGCAGGGTTTCGACAGGGGGGAACTATGGCTACACCTTC. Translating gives CASRVSTGGNYGYTF.

DNA for the CDR3: TGTGCCAGCAGCTCACGGTCTGAAGCTTTCTTT. It yields the protein CASSSRSEAFF. The chain links TRBV28 to TRBJ1-1; D unclear. Per germline, CDR1 MDHEN and CDR2 SYDVKM. The CDR3 has 11 residues. V was pared by 6 bases and J by 6 bases, with 8 bases between.

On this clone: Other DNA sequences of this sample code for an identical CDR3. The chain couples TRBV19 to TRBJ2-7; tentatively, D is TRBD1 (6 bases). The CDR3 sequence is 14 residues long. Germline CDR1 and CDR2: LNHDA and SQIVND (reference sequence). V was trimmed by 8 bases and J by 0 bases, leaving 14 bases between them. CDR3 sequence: CASSRQESSYEQYF. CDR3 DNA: TGTGCCAGTTCCCGACAGGAGAGCTCCTACGAGCAGTACTTC.

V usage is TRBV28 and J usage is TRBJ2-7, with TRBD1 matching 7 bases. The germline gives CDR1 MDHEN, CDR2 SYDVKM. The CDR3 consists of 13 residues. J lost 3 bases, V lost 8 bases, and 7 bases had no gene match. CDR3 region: CASAPQGLYEQYF. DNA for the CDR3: TGTGCCAGCGCCCCACAGGGGCTCTACGAGCAGTACTTC. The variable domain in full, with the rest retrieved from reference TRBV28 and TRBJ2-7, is DVKVTQSSRYLVKRTGEKVFLECVQDMDHENMFWYRQDPGLGLRLIYFSYDVKMKEKGDIPEGYSVSREKKERFSLILESASTNQTSMYLCASAPQGLYEQYFGPGTRLTVT.

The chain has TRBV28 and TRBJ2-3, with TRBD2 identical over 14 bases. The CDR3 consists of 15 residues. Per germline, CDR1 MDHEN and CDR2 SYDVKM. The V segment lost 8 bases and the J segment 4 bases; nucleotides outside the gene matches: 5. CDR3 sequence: CASETSGRAADTQYF. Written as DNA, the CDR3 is TGTGCCAGCGAGACTAGCGGGAGGGCGGCAGATACGCAGTATTTT.

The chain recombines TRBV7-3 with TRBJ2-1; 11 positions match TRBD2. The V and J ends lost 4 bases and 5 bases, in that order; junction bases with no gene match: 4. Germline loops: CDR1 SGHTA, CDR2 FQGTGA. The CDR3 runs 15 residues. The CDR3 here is CASSSGLAVNNEQFF. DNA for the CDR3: TGTGCCAGCAGCTCGGGACTAGCGGTCAACAATGAGCAGTTCTTC. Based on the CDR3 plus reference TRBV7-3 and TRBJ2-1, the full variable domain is GAGVSQTPSNKVTEKGKYVELRCDPISGHTALYWYRQSLGQGPEFLIYFQGTGAADDSGLPNDRFFAVRPEGSVSTLKIQRTERGDSAVYLCASSSGLAVNNEQFFGPGTRLTVL.

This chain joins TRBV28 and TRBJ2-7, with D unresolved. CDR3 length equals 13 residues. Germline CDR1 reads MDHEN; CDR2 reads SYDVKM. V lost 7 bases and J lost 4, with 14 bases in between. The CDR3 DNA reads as TGTGCCAGCATCCCCTCCCCAGGTTACGAGCAGTACTTC. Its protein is CASIPSPGYEQYF.

For the CDR3, the DNA is TGTGCCAGCAGTGCGCTGCAGGGTATGACCGGGGAGCTGTTTTTT. This gives the protein CASSALQGMTGELFF. V usage is TRBV2 and J usage is TRBJ2-2; D may be TRBD1 (5 bases). Between the trimmed V and J ends, which lost 4 bases and 5 bases, there was a span of 14 bases. This CDR3 is built from 15 residues. Germline V gene data show CDR1 as SNHLY and CDR2 as FYNNEI.

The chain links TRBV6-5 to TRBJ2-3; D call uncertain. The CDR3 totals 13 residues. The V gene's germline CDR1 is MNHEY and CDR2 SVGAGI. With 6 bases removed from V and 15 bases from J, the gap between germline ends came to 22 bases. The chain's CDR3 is CASRPRAYRDLYF. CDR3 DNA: TGTGCCAGCAGACCTAGAGCCTACCGCGACCTCTATTTT.

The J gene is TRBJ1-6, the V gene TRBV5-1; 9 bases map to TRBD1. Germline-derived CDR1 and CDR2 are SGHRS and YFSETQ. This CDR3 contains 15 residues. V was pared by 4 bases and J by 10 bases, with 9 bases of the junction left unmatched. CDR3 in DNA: TGCGCCAGCAGCCTCGGGGGACAGGGATCCTCACCCCTCCACTTT. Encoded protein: CASSLGGQGSSPLHF.

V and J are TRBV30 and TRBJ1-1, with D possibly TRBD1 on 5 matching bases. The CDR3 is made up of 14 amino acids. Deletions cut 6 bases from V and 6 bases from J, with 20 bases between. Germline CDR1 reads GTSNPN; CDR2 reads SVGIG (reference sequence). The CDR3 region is CACLRKQETAEAFF. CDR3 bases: TGTGCCTGCCTGAGGAAACAGGAAACGGCTGAAGCTTTCTTT.

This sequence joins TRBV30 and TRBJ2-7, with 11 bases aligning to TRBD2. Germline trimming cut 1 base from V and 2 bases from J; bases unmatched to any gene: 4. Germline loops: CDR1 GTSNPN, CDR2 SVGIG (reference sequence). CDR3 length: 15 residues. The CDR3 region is CAWSGGTSGAYEQYF. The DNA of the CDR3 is TGTGCCTGGAGTGGGGGGACTAGCGGCGCCTACGAGCAGTACTTC.

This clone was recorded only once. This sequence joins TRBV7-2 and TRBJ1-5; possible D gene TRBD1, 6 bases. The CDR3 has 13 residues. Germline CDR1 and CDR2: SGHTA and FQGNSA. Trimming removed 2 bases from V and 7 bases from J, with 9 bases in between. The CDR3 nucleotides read TGTGCCAGCAGCTTAAGGGGGGGGCAGCCCCAGCATTTT. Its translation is CASSLRGGQPQHF.

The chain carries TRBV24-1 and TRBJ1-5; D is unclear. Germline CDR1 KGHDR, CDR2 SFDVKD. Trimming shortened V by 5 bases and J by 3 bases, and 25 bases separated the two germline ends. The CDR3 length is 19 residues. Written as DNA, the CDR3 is TGTGCCACCAGTGCCCCATGCCTGGTCCTCCAGCGTGCCAATCAGCCCCAGCATTTT. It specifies CATSAPCLVLQRANQPQHF.

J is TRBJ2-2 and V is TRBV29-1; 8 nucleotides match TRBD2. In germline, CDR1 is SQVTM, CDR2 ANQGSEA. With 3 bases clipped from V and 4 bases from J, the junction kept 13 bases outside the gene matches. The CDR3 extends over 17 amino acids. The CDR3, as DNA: TGCAGCGTTGACGGGACTAGTGGAGGGTGGAGCACCGGGGAGCTGTTTTTT. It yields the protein CSVDGTSGGWSTGELFF.

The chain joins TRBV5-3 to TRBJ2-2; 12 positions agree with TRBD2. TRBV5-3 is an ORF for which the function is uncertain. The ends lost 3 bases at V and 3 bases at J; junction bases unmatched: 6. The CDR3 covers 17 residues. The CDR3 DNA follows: TGTGCCAGAAGCTCGCTAGCGGGAGGGCCCGACACCGGGGAGCTGTTTTTT. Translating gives CARSSLAGGPDTGELFF.

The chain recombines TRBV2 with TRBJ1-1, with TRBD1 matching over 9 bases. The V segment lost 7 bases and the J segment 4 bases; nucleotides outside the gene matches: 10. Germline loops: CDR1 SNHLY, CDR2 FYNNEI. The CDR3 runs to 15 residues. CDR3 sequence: CASKKGETGGTEAFF. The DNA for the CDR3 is TGTGCCAGCAAAAAGGGGGAGACAGGGGGCACTGAAGCTTTCTTT. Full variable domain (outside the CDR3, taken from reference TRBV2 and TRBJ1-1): EPEVTQTPSHQVTQMGQEVILRCVPISNHLYFYWYRQILGQKVEFLVSFYNNEISEKSEIFDDQFSVERPDGSNFTLKIRSTKLEDSAMYFCASKKGETGGTEAFFGQGTRLTVV.

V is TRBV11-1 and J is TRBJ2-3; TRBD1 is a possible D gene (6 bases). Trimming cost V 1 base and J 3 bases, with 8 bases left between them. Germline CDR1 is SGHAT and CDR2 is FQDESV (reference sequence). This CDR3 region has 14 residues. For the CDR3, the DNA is TGTGCCAGCAGCTTAGGGCAGGGGACAGATACGCAGTATTTT. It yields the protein CASSLGQGTDTQYF.

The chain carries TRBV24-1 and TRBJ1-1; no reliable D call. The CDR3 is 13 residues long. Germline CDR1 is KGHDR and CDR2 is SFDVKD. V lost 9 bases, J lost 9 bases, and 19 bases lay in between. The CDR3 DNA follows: TGTGCCACCGTTAATTCGGGAAGGCGAAAAGCTTTCTTT. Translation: CATVNSGRRKAFF.

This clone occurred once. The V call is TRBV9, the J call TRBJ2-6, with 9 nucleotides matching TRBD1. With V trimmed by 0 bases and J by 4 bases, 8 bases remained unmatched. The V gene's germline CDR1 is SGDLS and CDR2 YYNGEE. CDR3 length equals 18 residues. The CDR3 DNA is TGTGCCAGCAGCGTAGCGGGACAGGGATTGTCAGGGGCCAACGTCCTGACTTTC. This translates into CASSVAGQGLSGANVLTF.

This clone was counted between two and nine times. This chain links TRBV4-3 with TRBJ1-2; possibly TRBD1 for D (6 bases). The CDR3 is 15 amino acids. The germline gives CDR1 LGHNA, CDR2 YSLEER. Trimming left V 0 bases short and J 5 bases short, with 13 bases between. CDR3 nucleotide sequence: TGCGCCAGCAGCCAAGACCCGGGCAGGGGATATGGCTACACCTTC. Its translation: CASSQDPGRGYGYTF.

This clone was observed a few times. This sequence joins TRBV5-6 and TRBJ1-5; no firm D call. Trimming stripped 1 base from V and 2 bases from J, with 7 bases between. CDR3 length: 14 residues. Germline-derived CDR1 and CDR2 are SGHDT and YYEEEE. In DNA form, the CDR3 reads TGTGCCAGCAGCTTGTGGGAGGGCAATCAGCCCCAGCATTTT. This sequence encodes CASSLWEGNQPQHF.

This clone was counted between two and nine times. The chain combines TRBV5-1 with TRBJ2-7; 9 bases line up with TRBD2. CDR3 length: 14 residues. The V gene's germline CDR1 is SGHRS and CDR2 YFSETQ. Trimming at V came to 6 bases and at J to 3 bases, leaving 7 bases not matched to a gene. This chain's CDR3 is CASKVAGEIYEQYF. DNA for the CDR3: TGCGCCAGCAAAGTAGCGGGAGAGATCTACGAGCAGTACTTC. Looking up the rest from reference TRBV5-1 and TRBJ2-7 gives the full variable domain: KAGVTQTPRYLIKTRGQQVTLSCSPISGHRSVSWYQQTPGQGLQFLFEYFSETQRNKGNFPGRFSGRQFSNSRSEMNVSTLELGDSALYLCASKVAGEIYEQYFGPGTRLTVT.

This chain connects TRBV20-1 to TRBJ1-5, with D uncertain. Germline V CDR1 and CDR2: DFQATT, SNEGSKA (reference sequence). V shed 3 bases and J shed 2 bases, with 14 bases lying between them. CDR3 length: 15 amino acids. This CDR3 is CSASMRGRGNQPQHF. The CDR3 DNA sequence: TGCAGTGCTAGTATGCGGGGTCGGGGCAATCAGCCCCAGCATTTT.

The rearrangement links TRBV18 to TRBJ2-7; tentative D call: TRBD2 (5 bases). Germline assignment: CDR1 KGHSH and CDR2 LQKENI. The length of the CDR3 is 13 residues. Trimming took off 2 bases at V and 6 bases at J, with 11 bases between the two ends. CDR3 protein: CASSPAGIREQYF. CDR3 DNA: TGTGCCAGCTCACCAGCCGGGATACGCGAGCAGTACTTC. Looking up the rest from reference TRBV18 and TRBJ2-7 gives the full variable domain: NAGVMQNPRHLVRRRGQEARLRCSPMKGHSHVYWYRQLPEEGLKFMVYLQKENIIDESGMPKERFSAEFPKEGPSILRIQQVVRGDSAAYFCASSPAGIREQYFGPGTRLTVT.

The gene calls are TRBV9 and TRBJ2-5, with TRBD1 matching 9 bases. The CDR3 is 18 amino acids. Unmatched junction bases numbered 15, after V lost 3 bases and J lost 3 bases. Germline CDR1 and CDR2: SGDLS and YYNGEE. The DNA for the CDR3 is TGTGCCAGCAGCGGAACCCAAATAGACAGGGGGGGTGAAGAGACCCAGTACTTC. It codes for CASSGTQIDRGGEETQYF.

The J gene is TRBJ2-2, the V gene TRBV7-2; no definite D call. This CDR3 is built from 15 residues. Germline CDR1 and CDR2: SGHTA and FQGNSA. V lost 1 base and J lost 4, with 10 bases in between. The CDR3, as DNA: TGTGCCAGCAGCTTAGATTCGGTTACCACCGGGGAGCTGTTTTTT. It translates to CASSLDSVTTGELFF.

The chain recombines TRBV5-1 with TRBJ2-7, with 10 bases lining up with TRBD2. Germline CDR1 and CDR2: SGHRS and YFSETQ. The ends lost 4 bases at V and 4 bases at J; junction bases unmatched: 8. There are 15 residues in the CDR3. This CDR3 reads CASSGGLAVTYEQYF. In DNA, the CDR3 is TGCGCCAGCAGCGGAGGACTAGCGGTAACTTACGAGCAGTACTTC.